These 2 T cell receptor beta chains came from one sample sequenced in a study of coeliac disease. Clones were sequenced by immunoSEQ multiplex PCR, and TCRdb holds only the in-frame ones, with some missing. The profile shows roughly 4,200 clones, roughly 67% of them singletons. The sample comprised lymphocytes from the gut lamina propria. These receptors were taken from a woman aged 30 to 39 without celiac disease.

This chain uses TRBV5-1 with TRBJ2-7, with 11 bases that match TRBD1. The trim removed 6 bases at V and 2 bases at J, leaving 10 bases unmatched. The V gene's germline CDR1 is SGHRS and CDR2 YFSETQ. This CDR3 is built from 16 residues. CDR3 region: CASTDQPGQGAYEQYF. CDR3 nucleotide sequence: TGCGCCAGCACTGACCAACCGGGACAGGGGGCCTACGAGCAGTACTTC.

The rearrangement joins TRBV28 to TRBJ1-1; D might be TRBD1 (5 bases). The CDR3 covers 12 residues. CDR1 is MDHEN and CDR2 is SYDVKM in the germline V gene. Deletions cut 7 bases from V and 1 base from J, with 7 bases between. The CDR3 sequence is CASNDRNTEAFF. In nucleotides, the CDR3 is TGTGCCAGCAACGACAGGAACACTGAAGCTTTCTTT.